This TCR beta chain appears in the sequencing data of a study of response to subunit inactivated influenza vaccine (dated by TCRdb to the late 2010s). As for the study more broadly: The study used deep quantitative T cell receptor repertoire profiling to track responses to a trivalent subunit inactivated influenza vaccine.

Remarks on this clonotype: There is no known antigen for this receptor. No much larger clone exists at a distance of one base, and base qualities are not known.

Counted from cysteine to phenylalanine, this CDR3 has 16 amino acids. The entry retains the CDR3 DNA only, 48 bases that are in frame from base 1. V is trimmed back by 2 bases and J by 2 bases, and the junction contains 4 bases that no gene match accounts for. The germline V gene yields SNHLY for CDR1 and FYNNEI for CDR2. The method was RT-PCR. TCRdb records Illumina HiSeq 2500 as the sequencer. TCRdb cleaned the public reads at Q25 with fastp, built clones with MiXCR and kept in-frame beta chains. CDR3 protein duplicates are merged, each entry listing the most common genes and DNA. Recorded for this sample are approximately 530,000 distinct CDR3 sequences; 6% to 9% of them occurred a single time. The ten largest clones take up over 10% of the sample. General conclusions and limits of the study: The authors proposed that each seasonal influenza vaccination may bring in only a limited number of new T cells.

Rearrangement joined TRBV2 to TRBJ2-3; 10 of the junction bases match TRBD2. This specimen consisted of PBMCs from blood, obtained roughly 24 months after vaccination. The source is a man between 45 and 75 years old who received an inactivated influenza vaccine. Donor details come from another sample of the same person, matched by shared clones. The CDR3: CASSETLAGDTDTQYF. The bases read TGTGCCAGCAGTGAAACCCTAGCGGGGGACACAGATACGCAGTATTTT.